The present TCR beta chain was sequenced within a study of cytomegalovirus exposure and HLA in healthy donors. Study-wide findings and caveats: The authors listed 150 to 200 TCR beta chains as cytomegalovirus-associated. Most TCR sequences showed up rarely, but some public TCRs showed up in many donors.

Comment on this clone: The antigen is undetermined.

The approximately 120-subject validation cohort, separate from the roughly 700-subject first cohort, included the donors. TCRdb keeps only in-frame clones here, not all; method: immunoSEQ multiplex PCR. Here the sample spans about 76,000 clones, 94% being singletons. Germline V gives CDR1 MDHEN, CDR2 SYDVKM. The CDR3 length is 13 residues. J lost 0 bases, V lost 10 bases, and 5 bases had no gene match. The sequenced sample was PBMCs. The TCR sequence derives from a man younger than 30 in good health and CMV-seropositive. The rearrangement joins TRBV28 to TRBJ1-1, with 7 nucleotides matching TRBD1. The CDR3 protein is CAIRQGMNTEAFF. CDR3 DNA: TGTGCCATCCGACAGGGAATGAACACTGAAGCTTTCTTT. Based on the CDR3 plus reference TRBV28 and TRBJ1-1, the full variable domain is DVKVTQSSRYLVKRTGEKVFLECVQDMDHENMFWYRQDPGLGLRLIYFSYDVKMKEKGDIPEGYSVSREKKERFSLILESASTNQTSMYLCAIRQGMNTEAFFGQGTRLTVV.